This T cell receptor (beta chain) derives from a study of naive and memory T cell subsets. The study, taken as a whole, reports: Especially in CD8 cells, naive repertoires contained a few larger clonotypes, possibly CD45RA-re-expressing memory cells. No ground truth validated the naive and memory repertoire findings.

The CDR3 runs 12 residues. From germline, CDR1 is MNHEY and CDR2 SVGEGT. J gave up 7 bases and V 8 bases, and 5 bases lay outside the gene matches. Two oligonucleotides, mixed equimolar, formed the beta constant-region primer covering TRBC1 and TRBC2. Ligated cDNA was amplified by four rounds of PCR with nested alpha and beta constant-region primers and SP2. TCRdb ran MiXCR on the UMI-ligation and nested PCR reads and lists one entry per CDR3 protein. The data contain 120,000 to 150,000 distinct CDR3 sequences, approximately 20% of them seen just once; the ten biggest clones take up more than 0.6%. As concerns this clonotype: Its antigen remains unidentified.

V is TRBV6-2 or TRBV6-3 and J is TRBJ2-1; 7 bases agree with TRBD1. The sample consisted of naive CD8+ T cells from blood. The receptor was isolated from a human donor in good health. CDR3 loop: CASETGSNEQFF. The CDR3 DNA reads as TGTGCCAGCGAGACAGGGAGTAATGAGCAGTTCTTC.